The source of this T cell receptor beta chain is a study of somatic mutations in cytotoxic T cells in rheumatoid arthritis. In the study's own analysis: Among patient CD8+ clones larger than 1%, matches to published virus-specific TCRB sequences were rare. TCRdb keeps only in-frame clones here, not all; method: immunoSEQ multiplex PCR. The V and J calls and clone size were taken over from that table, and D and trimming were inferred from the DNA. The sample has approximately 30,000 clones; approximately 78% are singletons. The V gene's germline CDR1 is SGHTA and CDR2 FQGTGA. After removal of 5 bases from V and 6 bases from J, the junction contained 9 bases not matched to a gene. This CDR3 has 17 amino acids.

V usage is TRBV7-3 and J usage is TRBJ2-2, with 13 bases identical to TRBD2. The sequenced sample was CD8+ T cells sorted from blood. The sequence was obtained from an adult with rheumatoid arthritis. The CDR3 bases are TGTGCCAGCAGCCCCCACGGGACTAGCGGGACTGCCGGGGAGCTGTTTTTT. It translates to CASSPHGTSGTAGELFF.